The subject of this entry is one TCR beta chain. The CDR3 has 14 amino acids. Germline assignment: CDR1 LGHNA and CDR2 YNFKEQ. V lost 4 bases and J 0 bases, leaving 9 bases between the germline ends. Original processing notes: By means of reference gene primer amplification, nucleated cell counts were estimated. Here immunoSEQ multiplex PCR was the method, and the copy in TCRdb shows in-frame clones only, minus some. Clonal size and the V and J genes are those of that table, whereas D and trimming came from the DNA. In the table there are some 360,000 clones, around 90% of which are singletons. The source of the sample is a study of blood T cell repertoires in COVID-19. Looking at the study overall: The origin of the acute and convalescent COVID-19 samples was the United States, Italy and Spain. The analysed material was cDNA or gDNA that came from T cells, B-cell-depleted T cells, or PBMCs.

The specimen was peripheral blood. This clonotype was obtained from a woman aged 55-70 years with COVID-19, enrolled during active disease. The chain employs TRBV4-2 and TRBJ1-1, with D possibly TRBD1 on 6 matching bases. DNA of the CDR3: TGTGCCAGCAGCCCCCGGACAGTGAACACTGAAGCTTTCTTT. Its translation is CASSPRTVNTEAFF.